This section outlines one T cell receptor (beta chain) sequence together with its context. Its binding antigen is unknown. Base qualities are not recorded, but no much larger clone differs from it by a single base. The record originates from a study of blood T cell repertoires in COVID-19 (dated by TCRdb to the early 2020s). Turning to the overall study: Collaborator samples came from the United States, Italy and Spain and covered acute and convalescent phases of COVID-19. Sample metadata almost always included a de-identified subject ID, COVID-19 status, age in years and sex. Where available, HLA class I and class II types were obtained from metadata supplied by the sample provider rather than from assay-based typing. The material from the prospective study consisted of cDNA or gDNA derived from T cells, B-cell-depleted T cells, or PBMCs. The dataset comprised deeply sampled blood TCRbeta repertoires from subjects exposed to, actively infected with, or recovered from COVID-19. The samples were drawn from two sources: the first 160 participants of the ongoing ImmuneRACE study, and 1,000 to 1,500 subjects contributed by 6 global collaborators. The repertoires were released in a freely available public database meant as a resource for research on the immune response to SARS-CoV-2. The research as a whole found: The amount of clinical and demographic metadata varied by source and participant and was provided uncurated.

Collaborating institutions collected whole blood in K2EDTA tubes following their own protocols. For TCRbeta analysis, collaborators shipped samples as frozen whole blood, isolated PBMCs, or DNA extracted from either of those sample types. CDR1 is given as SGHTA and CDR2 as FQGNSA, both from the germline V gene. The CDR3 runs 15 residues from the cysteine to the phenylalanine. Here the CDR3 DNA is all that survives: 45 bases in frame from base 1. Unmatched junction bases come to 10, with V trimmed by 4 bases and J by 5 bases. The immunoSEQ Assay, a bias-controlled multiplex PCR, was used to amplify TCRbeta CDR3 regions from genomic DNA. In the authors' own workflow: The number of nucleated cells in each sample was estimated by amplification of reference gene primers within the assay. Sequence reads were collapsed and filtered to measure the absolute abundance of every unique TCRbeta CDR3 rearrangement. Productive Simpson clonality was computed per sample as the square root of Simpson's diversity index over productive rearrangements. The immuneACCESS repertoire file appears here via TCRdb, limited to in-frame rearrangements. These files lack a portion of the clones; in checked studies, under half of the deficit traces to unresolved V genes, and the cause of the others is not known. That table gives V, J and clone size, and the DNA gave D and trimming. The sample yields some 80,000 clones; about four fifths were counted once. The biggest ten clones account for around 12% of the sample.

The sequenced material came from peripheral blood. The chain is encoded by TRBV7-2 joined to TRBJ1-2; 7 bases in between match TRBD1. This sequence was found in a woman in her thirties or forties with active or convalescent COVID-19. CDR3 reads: CASSYSRTGFYGYTF. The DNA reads TGTGCCAGCAGCTATTCACGGACAGGTTTTTATGGCTACACCTTC. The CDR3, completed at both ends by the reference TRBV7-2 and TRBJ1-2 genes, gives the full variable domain GAGVSQSPSNKVTEKGKDVELRCDPISGHTALYWYRQSLGQGLEFLIYFQGNSAPDKSGLPSDRFSAERTGGSVSTLTIQRTQQEDSAVYLCASSYSRTGFYGYTFGSGTRLTVV.